Below, 4 T cell receptor beta chains from the same sample are listed, as sequenced in a study of blood T cell repertoires in COVID-19. Sequencing used immunoSEQ multiplex PCR; TCRdb keeps in-frame clones, though not all of them. The sample has nearly 40,000 clones, over 75% seen once. Sample: peripheral blood. Source of these receptors: a man older than 75 with active or convalescent COVID-19.

V gene TRBV28 combines with J gene TRBJ1-3; D gene uncertain. Trimming took off 3 bases at V and 2 bases at J, with 8 bases between the two ends. Germline V CDR1 and CDR2: MDHEN, SYDVKM. There are 14 residues in the CDR3. In DNA, the CDR3 is TGTGCCAGCAGTTTGGCGGGGACTGGAAACACCATATATTTT. This codes for CASSLAGTGNTIYF.

This clone was counted only a few times. V and J are TRBV7-6 and TRBJ2-2; 10 bases match TRBD1. In germline, CDR1 is SGHVS, CDR2 FNYEAQ. Losses at the gene ends were 5 bases for V and 2 bases for J; bases not matched to a gene: 5. This CDR3 region has 16 residues. The CDR3 here is CASSPRQGANTGELFF. In nucleotides, the CDR3 is TGTGCCAGCAGCCCTCGACAGGGGGCTAACACCGGGGAGCTGTTTTTT.

This clone was seen a single time. One end of the junction is discordant with germline, which a read error may explain. V is TRBV7-7 and J is TRBJ2-5; 13 positions agree with TRBD2. The germline V gene has CDR1 SSHAT and CDR2 FNYEAQ (reference sequence). This CDR3 comprises 19 residues. CDR3 protein: CASSLRRWTSGGTQETQYF. CDR3 nucleotides: TGTGCTAGCAGCTTACGGCGATGGACTAGCGGGGGCACACAAGAGACCCAGTACTTC.

V usage is TRBV25-1 and J usage is TRBJ2-7; 11 nucleotides line up with TRBD1. This CDR3 contains 15 residues. Germline assignment: CDR1 MGHDK and CDR2 SYGVNS. With V trimmed by 4 bases and J by 6 bases, 8 bases remained unmatched. The DNA for the CDR3 is TGTGCCAGCAGTGCCAACTCCGGGACAGGGGGCGAGCAGTACTTC. Amino acid sequence: CASSANSGTGGEQYF.